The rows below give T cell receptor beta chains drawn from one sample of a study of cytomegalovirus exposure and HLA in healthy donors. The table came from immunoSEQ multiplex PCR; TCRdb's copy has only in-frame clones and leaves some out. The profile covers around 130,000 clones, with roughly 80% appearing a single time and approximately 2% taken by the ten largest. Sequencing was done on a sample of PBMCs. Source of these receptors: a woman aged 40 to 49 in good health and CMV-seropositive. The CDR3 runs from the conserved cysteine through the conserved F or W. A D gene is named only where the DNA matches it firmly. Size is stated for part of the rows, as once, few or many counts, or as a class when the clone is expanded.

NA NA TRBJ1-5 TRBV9 CASSVLGDGQPQHF TGTGCCAGCAGCGTTTTAGGAGATGGTCAGCCCCAGCATTTT
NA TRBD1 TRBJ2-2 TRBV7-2 CASSLGGTGGRTGELFF TGTGCCAGCAGCTTAGGGGGGACAGGGGGTCGAACCGGGGAGCTGTTTTTT
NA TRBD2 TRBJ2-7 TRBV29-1 CSVARQLGLASSEQYF TGCAGCGTTGCGCGCCAGCTAGGACTAGCGTCGTCAGAGCAGTACTTC
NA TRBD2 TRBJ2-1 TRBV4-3 CASSQGGGESNEQFF TGCGCCAGCAGCCAAGGCGGGGGGGAAAGCAATGAGCAGTTCTTC
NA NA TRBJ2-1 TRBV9 CASSPAGTAGYNEQFF TGTGCCAGCAGCCCTGCGGGGACGGCGGGGTACAATGAGCAGTTCTTC
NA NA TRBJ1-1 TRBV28 CASSLVQRNTEAFF TGTGCCAGCAGTTTAGTGCAGCGGAACACTGAAGCTTTCTTT
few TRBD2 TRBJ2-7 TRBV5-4 CASSSMTSRYEQYF TGTGCCAGCAGCTCGATGACTAGCCGGTACGAGCAGTACTTC
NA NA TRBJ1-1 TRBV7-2 CASSRLRDTEAFF TGTGCCAGCAGCAGATTACGGGACACTGAAGCTTTCTTT
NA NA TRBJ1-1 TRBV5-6 CASSLGHGNTEAFF TGTGCCAGCAGCTTGGGACACGGGAACACTGAAGCTTTCTTT
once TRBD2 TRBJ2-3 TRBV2 CASRDLLGTSGYTDTQYF TGTGCCAGCCGCGACCTCCTCGGGACTAGCGGTTACACAGATACGCAGTATTTT
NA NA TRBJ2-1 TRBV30 CAWSPLGAWINEQFF TGTGCCTGGAGCCCCCTAGGGGCATGGATCAATGAGCAGTTCTTC
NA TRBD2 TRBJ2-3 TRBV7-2 CASTTERGGSTDTQYF TGTGCCAGCACCACCGAGCGGGGGGGGAGCACAGATACGCAGTATTTT
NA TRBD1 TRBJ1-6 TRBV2 CASPTNRDRGPNSPLHF TGTGCCAGCCCGACGAACCGGGACAGGGGGCCTAATTCACCCCTCCACTTT
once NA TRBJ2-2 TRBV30 CAWSVQGSELFF TGTGCCTGGAGTGTACAAGGGAGTGAGCTGTTTTTT
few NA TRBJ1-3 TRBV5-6 CASSPAGGHSGNTIYF TGTGCCAGCAGCCCTGCTGGGGGCCACTCTGGAAACACCATATATTTT
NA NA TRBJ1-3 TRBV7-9 CASSLEGVGNTIYF TGTGCCAGCAGCCTTGAGGGTGTCGGAAACACCATATATTTT
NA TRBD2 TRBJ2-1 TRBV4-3 CASRSGLAVNEQFF TGCGCCAGCCGATCAGGACTAGCAGTCAATGAGCAGTTCTTC
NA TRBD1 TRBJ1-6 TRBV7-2 CASLIQGAGDNSPLHF TGTGCCAGCTTAATCCAGGGGGCTGGGGATAATTCACCCCTCCACTTT
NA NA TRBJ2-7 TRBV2 CASSERGRPYEQYF TGTGCCAGCAGTGAAAGGGGCAGGCCCTACGAGCAGTACTTC
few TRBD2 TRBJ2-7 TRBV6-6 CASRTSGASYEQYF TGTGCCAGCAGAACTAGCGGGGCCTCCTACGAGCAGTACTTC
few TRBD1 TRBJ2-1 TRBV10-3 CAISEWGQNNEQFF TGTGCCATCAGTGAGTGGGGACAGAACAATGAGCAGTTCTTC
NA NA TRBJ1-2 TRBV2 CASKDQGFDGYTF TGTGCCAGCAAGGACCAGGGTTTCGATGGCTACACCTTC
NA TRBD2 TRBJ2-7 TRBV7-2 CASSLGVAGGQYEQYF TGTGCCAGCAGCTTAGGGGTAGCGGGAGGGCAATACGAGCAGTACTTC
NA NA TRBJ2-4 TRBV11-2 CASSLDSLAKNIQYF TGTGCCAGCAGCCTAGACAGTCTAGCCAAAAACATTCAGTACTTC
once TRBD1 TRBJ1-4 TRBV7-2 CASSLGDRGLANEKLFF TGTGCCAGCAGCTTAGGGGACAGGGGGCTGGCTAATGAAAAACTGTTTTTT
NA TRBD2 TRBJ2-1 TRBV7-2 CASSLSGGAYNEQFF TGTGCCAGCAGCCTCAGCGGGGGGGCCTACAATGAGCAGTTCTTC
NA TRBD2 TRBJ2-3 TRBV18 CASSPPQPGLAGSGDTDTQYF TGTGCCAGCTCACCTCCTCAACCGGGACTAGCGGGAAGTGGAGACACAGATACGCAGTATTTT
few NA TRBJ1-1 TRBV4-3 CASSQARADEAFF TGCGCCAGCAGCCAAGCCAGGGCTGATGAAGCTTTCTTT